This is a list of T cell receptor beta chains from one sample in a study of shared clonotypes between healthy human individuals. Generated by immunoSEQ multiplex PCR, the TCRdb table keeps only in-frame clones and is missing some. The sample yields about 660,000 clones, 74% seen once. Sequenced material: memory CD4+ T cells sorted from blood. The origin of the receptors is a woman in her twenties or thirties in good health. Each CDR3 is given with its conserved first and last residue. The order of the fields is D gene, V gene, clone size, J gene, CDR3 protein, CDR3 DNA. A D gene is named only where the DNA matches it firmly. Size is stated for part of the rows, as once, few or many counts, or as a class when the clone is expanded.

NA	TRBV14	NA	TRBJ1-1	CASSYRRDTEAFF	TGTGCCAGCAGCTACAGGCGGGACACTGAAGCTTTCTTT
TRBD2	TRBV7-9	NA	TRBJ2-5	CASSPGVSGRLETQYF	TGTGCCAGCAGCCCTGGGGTTAGCGGGAGGTTAGAGACCCAGTACTTC
NA	TRBV28	NA	TRBJ1-2	CASSLWGRGDGYTF	TGTGCCAGCAGTTTATGGGGGAGGGGGGATGGCTACACCTTC
NA	TRBV18	NA	TRBJ2-6	CASVKDSGANVLTF	TGTGCCAGCGTTAAAGACTCTGGGGCCAACGTCCTGACTTTC
NA	TRBV30	NA	TRBJ2-7	CAWSVLEGTWYEQYF	TGTGCCTGGAGTGTACTAGAGGGGACTTGGTACGAGCAGTACTTC
NA	TRBV28	NA	TRBJ2-7	CASVTAGSSASYEQYF	TGTGCCAGCGTGACGGCGGGATCGTCGGCGTCCTACGAGCAGTACTTC
NA	TRBV9	NA	TRBJ1-2	CASSVEVGGAYGYTF	TGTGCCAGCAGCGTAGAAGTGGGGGGCGCCTATGGCTACACCTTC
TRBD1	TRBV29-1	NA	TRBJ2-1	CSVRTGLSYNEQFF	TGCAGCGTAAGGACAGGGCTTTCCTACAATGAGCAGTTCTTC
NA	TRBV27	NA	TRBJ2-5	CASSSTGQKETQYF	TGTGCCAGCAGTTCCACAGGACAGAAAGAGACCCAGTACTTC
NA	TRBV30	NA	TRBJ1-1	CAWTQGWNTEAFF	TGTGCCTGGACCCAGGGGTGGAACACTGAAGCTTTCTTT
TRBD2	TRBV2	once	TRBJ2-1	CAFGTSGVGNEQFF	TGTGCCTTCGGGACTAGCGGTGTGGGAAATGAGCAGTTCTTC
NA	TRBV6-5	NA	TRBJ2-3	CASSPWGSQDTQYF	TGTGCCAGCAGTCCTTGGGGGTCTCAAGATACGCAGTATTTT
TRBD2	TRBV5-3	NA	TRBJ2-7	CARSVTSGRTYEQYF	TGTGCCAGAAGCGTCACTAGCGGGAGGACCTACGAGCAGTACTTC
NA	TRBV30	NA	TRBJ1-1	CAWSVNRHPNTEAFF	TGTGCCTGGAGTGTAAATCGACACCCGAACACTGAAGCTTTCTTT
NA	TRBV5-1	few	TRBJ2-5	CASSLAGLQETQYF	TGCGCCAGCAGCTTGGCGGGGTTACAAGAGACCCAGTACTTC
NA	TRBV27	NA	TRBJ2-6	CASSPFSSGANVLTF	TGTGCCAGCAGTCCATTCAGCTCTGGGGCCAACGTCCTGACTTTC
NA	TRBV5-1	few	TRBJ2-7	CASSLGQGGGNEQYF	TGCGCCAGCAGCTTGGGCCAGGGGGGCGGGAACGAGCAGTACTTC
TRBD2	TRBV5-4	NA	TRBJ2-7	CASSPPGTSGTYEQYF	TGTGCCAGCAGCCCCCCCGGGACTAGCGGCACCTACGAGCAGTACTTC
NA	TRBV9	many	TRBJ2-3	CASSVRNGGTQYF	TGTGCCAGCAGCGTCAGAAACGGGGGTACGCAGTATTTT
NA	TRBV5-1	NA	TRBJ1-1	CASSLDVNTEAFF	TGCGCCAGCAGCTTGGATGTGAACACTGAAGCTTTCTTT
NA	TRBV30	NA	TRBJ2-7	CAWSEGESYEQYF	TGTGCCTGGAGTGAGGGGGAATCCTACGAGCAGTACTTC
NA	TRBV7-2	few	TRBJ2-7	CASSPQRQVKEQYF	TGTGCCAGCAGCCCACAACGCCAGGTGAAGGAGCAGTACTTC
NA	TRBV6-6	NA	TRBJ2-5	CASTLLETQYF	TGTGCCAGCACCCTTTTGGAGACCCAGTACTTC
NA	TRBV28	NA	TRBJ2-7	CASTTRDITYEQYF	TGTGCCAGCACGACCCGGGACATTACCTACGAGCAGTACTTC
TRBD2	TRBV29-1	NA	TRBJ2-2	CSVEDGGDGELFF	TGCAGCGTTGAAGACGGGGGGGACGGGGAGCTGTTTTTT
NA	TRBV27	NA	TRBJ2-7	CASSSWRGTYEQYF	TGTGCCAGCAGTAGCTGGCGAGGGACCTACGAGCAGTACTTC
TRBD1	TRBV5-1	few	TRBJ2-7	CASSLDPGQGTYEQYF	TGCGCCAGCAGCTTAGATCCGGGACAGGGCACCTACGAGCAGTACTTC
TRBD2	TRBV7-8	NA	TRBJ2-7	CASSLVAGTSGLYEQYF	TGTGCCAGCAGCTTAGTCGCCGGGACTAGCGGATTGTACGAGCAGTACTTC
NA	TRBV6-5	NA	TRBJ2-1	CASSPGGFSYNEQFF	TGTGCCAGCAGCCCCGGAGGGTTCTCCTACAATGAGCAGTTCTTC
NA	TRBV19	NA	TRBJ2-2	CASSSAVATGELFF	TGTGCCAGTAGTTCAGCGGTAGCCACCGGGGAGCTGTTTTTT
NA	TRBV2	NA	TRBJ1-5	CASRDDRNQPQHF	TGTGCCAGCCGCGATGACCGGAATCAGCCCCAGCATTTT
TRBD2	TRBV29-1	few	TRBJ2-7	CSAAFSGSSYEQYF	TGCAGCGCCGCTTTTAGCGGGAGCTCCTACGAGCAGTACTTC
TRBD2	TRBV5-1	NA	TRBJ2-1	CASTPSGLNEQFF	TGCGCCAGCACTCCTAGCGGGCTAAATGAGCAGTTCTTC
NA	TRBV30	NA	TRBJ2-3	CAEGGTSTDTQYF	TGTGCCGAGGGGGGAACTAGCACAGATACGCAGTATTTT
NA	TRBV6-4	NA	TRBJ1-4	CASSSSRGKLFF	TGTGCCAGCAGTTCCTCGAGGGGGAAACTGTTTTTT
NA	TRBV4-1	NA	TRBJ1-2	CASSQSGVGYTF	TGCGCCAGCAGCCAATCAGGGGTTGGCTACACCTTC
NA	TRBV4-1	NA	TRBJ2-7	CASSQGLGVYYEQYF	TGCGCCAGCAGCCAAGGTCTAGGAGTATACTACGAGCAGTACTTC
NA	TRBV2	NA	TRBJ2-1	CASSANRERYNEQFF	TGTGCCAGCAGCGCCAACAGGGAAAGGTACAATGAGCAGTTCTTC
NA	TRBV15	NA	TRBJ1-3	CATSRDPDRNTIYF	TGTGCCACCAGCAGAGATCCTGACCGAAACACCATATATTTT
TRBD2	TRBV5-1	NA	TRBJ2-1	CASSLEPGLAGEGSYNEQFF	TGCGCCAGCAGCTTGGAGCCGGGACTAGCGGGAGAAGGATCCTACAATGAGCAGTTCTTC
NA	TRBV5-6	NA	TRBJ2-3	CASSLTGVTDTQYF	TGTGCCAGCAGCTTGACGGGAGTCACAGATACGCAGTATTTT